This T cell receptor (beta chain) was sequenced during a study of T cells after yellow fever vaccination. Across the study: Low-cell-number fractions underwent preparation using SMART-Seq v4 Ultra Low Input.

This clonotype has a handful of counts. What it binds is not known. They built TCR cDNA with 5'RACE template switching, a step that put in a universal primer site and UMIs. MiXCR was run by TCRdb on the 5' RACE reads, yielding one entry per CDR3 protein. The data show roughly 500,000 distinct CDR3 sequences, 15% to 20% seen once. Study observations and caveats: It was a weaker secondary response, yet one that peaked faster, at day 5 versus 15. Clonotype sharing between CD4 and CD8 compartments was small.

In germline, CDR1 is MDHEN, CDR2 SYDVKM. The CDR3 has 16 amino acids. V trimming: 6 bases; J trimming: 5 bases; junction bases outside the gene matches: 10. This material consisted of PBMCs, taken 15 days after the yellow fever booster vaccination. J is TRBJ2-7 and V is TRBV28; 13 nucleotides match TRBD2. This clonotype was sampled from a man aged 25-45 years who received the YFV17D yellow fever vaccine. The CDR3 DNA reads as TGTGCCAGCAGCCTCTCCGGGACTAGCGGGAACCACGAGCAGTACTTC. This gives the protein CASSLSGTSGNHEQYF.